Shown below are 7 T cell receptor beta chains from a single sample sequenced in a study of blood T cell repertoires in COVID-19. Clones were sequenced by immunoSEQ multiplex PCR, and TCRdb holds only the in-frame ones, with some missing. The sample includes under 300,000 clones, 70% to 90% of them seen just once. The sequencing input was peripheral blood. The origin of the receptors is a woman aged 40 to 50 who had recovered from COVID-19.

This chain joins TRBV28 and TRBJ2-7, with a possible D match to TRBD1 (5 bases). V was trimmed by 6 bases and J by 4 bases, leaving 13 bases between them. Looked up from germline, CDR1 is MDHEN and CDR2 is SYDVKM. The CDR3 spans 13 residues. The CDR3 DNA reads TGTGCCAGCAGCCTCAGACAGCCGTACGAGCAGTACTTC. It encodes CASSLRQPYEQYF.

The V gene is TRBV15, the J gene TRBJ1-2, with unresolved D. The germline V and J ends were trimmed by 0 bases and 3 bases, with 8 bases remaining between them. This CDR3 comprises 14 residues. Per germline, CDR1 LNHNV and CDR2 YYDKDF (reference sequence). The CDR3 reads CATSRDRRDYGYTF. CDR3 sequence (DNA): TGTGCCACCAGCAGAGACAGGAGGGACTATGGCTACACCTTC.

The genes are TRBV7-9 and TRBJ2-7, with TRBD2 identical over 9 bases. Germline values: CDR1 SEHNR, CDR2 FQNEAQ (reference sequence). CDR3 length equals 16 residues. The V segment lost 3 bases and the J segment 0 bases; nucleotides outside the gene matches: 6. CDR3 DNA sequence: TGTGCCAGCAGCTTGTCAGCGGGAGGACACTCCTACGAGCAGTACTTC. It encodes CASSLSAGGHSYEQYF.

This chain links TRBV3-1 (or the pseudogene TRBV3-2) with TRBJ2-5, with TRBD2 identical over 13 bases. The CDR3 spans 15 residues. The germline V gene has CDR1 LGHDT and CDR2 YNNKEL (reference sequence). The junction had 1 base not matched to a gene; V was cut back by 2 bases and J by 4 bases. The CDR3: CASSQRTSGGETQYF. CDR3 DNA: TGTGCCAGCAGCCAAAGGACTAGCGGGGGAGAGACCCAGTACTTC.

This chain connects TRBV7-9 to TRBJ2-1; perhaps TRBD2 as D (6 bases). The CDR3 runs to 13 residues. The germline gives CDR1 SEHNR, CDR2 FQNEAQ (reference sequence). Trimming removed 4 bases from V and 12 bases from J, with 16 bases in between. DNA for the CDR3: TGTGCCAGCAGCTCTAGGGGAGGAGACTGGCAGTTCTTC. Translation gives CASSSRGGDWQFF.

The chain has TRBV19 and TRBJ2-1; 15 nucleotides align to TRBD2. The CDR3 is 16 residues long. Per germline, CDR1 LNHDA and CDR2 SQIVND (reference sequence). V lost 5 bases to trimming and J lost 6 bases; unmatched junction nucleotides: 5. CDR3 bases: TGTGCCAGTAGTTCGGGACTAGCGGGAGGCCCCAATGAGCAGTTCTTC. Amino acids: CASSSGLAGGPNEQFF.

The CDR3: CASSALTGSTYEQYF. The CDR3 region has the DNA TGTGCCAGCAGTGCCCTTACAGGGTCGACCTACGAGCAGTACTTC. V is TRBV11-3 and J is TRBJ2-7; possibly TRBD1 for D (6 bases). CDR1 and CDR2 from the germline V gene are SGHNT and YENEEA. The CDR3 has 15 amino acids. Trimming removed 6 bases at V and 2 bases at J, with 17 bases between. Together with reference TRBV11-3 and TRBJ2-7, the CDR3 gives the full variable domain: EAGVVQSPRYKIIEKKQPVAFWCNPISGHNTLYWYLQNLGQGPELLIRYENEEAVDDSQLPKDRFSAERLKGVDSTLKIQPAELGDSAVYLCASSALTGSTYEQYFGPGTRLTVT.